Each of the 32 T cell receptor beta chains below was sequenced from the same sample in a study of T cell responses to AZD1222 COVID-19 vaccine (dated by TCRdb to the early 2020s). What this sample's time point label stands for: about 28 days (+/-7) after the second vaccine dose. Library preparation used the immunoSEQ multiplex PCR assay. TCRdb provides this immuneACCESS table in a form limited to in-frame rearrangements. Some clones are lacking; in checked studies, under half of them reflect an unresolved V gene, and why the rest are absent is not known. This sample has about 31,000 clones in its table, and 85% to 90% of those were observed once. The ten largest clones take up 14% of the sample. The sample was peripheral blood, taken 28 days after the second AZD1222 dose. Receptors originate from an adult who received the AZD1222 COVID-19 vaccine.

This chain's CDR3 is CAWSDGTGSYEKLFF. CDR3 DNA: TGTGCCTGGAGTGACGGGACGGGCAGTTATGAAAAACTGTTTTTT. This chain joins TRBV30 and TRBJ1-4, with D perhaps TRBD1 (5 bases). This CDR3 contains 15 residues. Per germline, CDR1 GTSNPN and CDR2 SVGIG (reference sequence). The germline V and J ends were trimmed by 1 base and 6 bases, with 15 bases remaining between them.

The CDR3 reads CAWRWGGHANEKLFF. The CDR3 bases are TGTGCCTGGAGATGGGGAGGGCATGCGAATGAAAAACTGTTTTTT. The chain combines TRBV30 with TRBJ1-4; D remains unclear. Trimming removed 3 bases at V and 5 bases at J, with 16 bases between. The germline V gene has CDR1 GTSNPN and CDR2 SVGIG (reference sequence). The CDR3 covers 15 residues.

This chain uses TRBV5-5 with TRBJ2-5; D is unresolved. Germline V gene sequence: CDR1 SGHKS, CDR2 YYEKEE (reference sequence). The CDR3 loop spans 12 amino acids. V was clipped by 4 bases and J by 4 bases, with 8 bases between them. CDR3 residues: CASSATGETQYF. In DNA, the CDR3 is TGTGCCAGCAGCGCGACGGGAGAGACCCAGTACTTC.

CDR3 DNA sequence: TGTGCCACCAGTGCTAACGTAGCGTTCCAAGAGACCCAGTACTTC. The encoded protein is CATSANVAFQETQYF. The chain is built from TRBV24-1 and TRBJ2-5; possibly TRBD2 for D (5 bases). The CDR3 spans 15 residues. Germline V gene lookup returns CDR1 KGHDR and CDR2 SFDVKD. The V gene lost 5 bases and the J gene lost 1 base, with 13 bases spanning the gap.

This chain connects TRBV7-2 to TRBJ2-7; D might be TRBD2 (5 bases). CDR1 and CDR2 (germline): SGHTA, FQGNSA. The V end was cut by 5 bases, the J end by 3 bases, with 8 bases between. The CDR3 totals 12 residues. The CDR3: CASSVRDYEQYF. The CDR3 nucleotides are TGTGCCAGCAGCGTCCGGGACTACGAGCAGTACTTC.

J is TRBJ1-5 and V is TRBV18; D is possibly TRBD1 (5 bases). Germline V lookup: CDR1 KGHSH, CDR2 LQKENI. Trimming pared 4 bases from V and 5 bases from J, leaving 12 bases between. The CDR3 is made up of 14 amino acids. CDR3 in DNA: TGTGCCAGCTCACAGGGGAGAGGTGATCAGCCCCAGCATTTT. This translates into CASSQGRGDQPQHF.

The V gene is TRBV6-2 or TRBV6-3, the J gene TRBJ2-5, with TRBD1 as a possible D gene (6 bases). The CDR3 is 11 amino acids. Germline V CDR1 and CDR2: MNHEY, SVGEGT. V lost 2 bases and J 10 bases, leaving 8 bases between the germline ends. The CDR3 reads CASSYRRGQYF. In DNA form, the CDR3 reads TGTGCCAGCAGTTACCGCAGGGGCCAGTACTTC.

The chain is built from TRBV5-4 and TRBJ1-2; a weak D match, TRBD1 (6 bases). The ends were cut back, 1 base at V and 8 bases at J, with 9 bases in the middle. In germline, CDR1 is SGHNT, CDR2 YYREEE (reference sequence). The CDR3 is 12 residues long. The CDR3 DNA follows: TGTGCCAGCAGCTTGACAGGGACGGGCTACACCTTC. This sequence encodes CASSLTGTGYTF.

CDR3 loop: CATSREGWGYGELFF. The DNA for the CDR3 is TGTGCCACCAGCAGAGAGGGGTGGGGGTATGGGGAGCTGTTTTTT. The J gene is TRBJ2-2, the V gene TRBV15; possibly TRBD1 or TRBD2 for D (5 bases each). Deletions cut 0 bases from V and 8 bases from J, with 13 bases between. The V gene's germline CDR1 is LNHNV and CDR2 YYDKDF (reference sequence). The CDR3 runs 15 residues.

CDR3: CASSTSGGGSYEQFF. The CDR3 DNA sequence: TGTGCCAGCAGCACTAGCGGCGGGGGGTCGTATGAGCAGTTCTTC. The chain links TRBV11-3 to TRBJ2-1; the match to TRBD2 covers 8 bases. Germline V lookup: CDR1 SGHNT, CDR2 YENEEA. The CDR3 is 15 residues long. Unmatched junction bases numbered 11, after V lost 5 bases and J lost 8 bases.

The chain uses TRBV6-5 and TRBJ2-3, with a weak D call TRBD1 (6 bases). The CDR3 totals 13 residues. V was trimmed by 4 bases and J by 6 bases, leaving 11 bases between them. From germline, CDR1 is MNHEY and CDR2 SVGAGI. The CDR3 bases are TGTGCCAGCAGTTCCCACAGGGTCGATACGCAGTATTTT. Amino acid sequence: CASSSHRVDTQYF.

The table lists this clone with a count of one. The V and J genes are TRBV6-5 and TRBJ1-1; 9 bases match TRBD1. CDR3 size: 15 residues. J lost 1 base, V lost 6 bases, and 6 bases had no gene match. Germline values: CDR1 MNHEY, CDR2 SVGAGI. This CDR3 is CASRRDRVGNTEAFF. CDR3 DNA: TGTGCCAGCAGGAGGGACAGGGTGGGGAACACTGAAGCTTTCTTT.

This clone was seen just once. The chain joins TRBV11-2 to TRBJ2-2; no clear D gene. The CDR3 sequence is 14 residues long. The germline CDR1 and CDR2 sequences are SGHAT and FQNNGV. V dropped 1 base and J dropped 8 bases, with 11 bases sitting between them. The CDR3 loop is CASSLVGLSGELFF. The CDR3 region has the DNA TGTGCCAGCAGCTTAGTCGGGCTTTCAGGGGAGCTGTTTTTT.

This chain joins TRBV6-2 or TRBV6-3 and TRBJ2-1; no clear D. V was trimmed by 4 bases and J by 0 bases, leaving 10 bases between them. The CDR3 totals 15 residues. Germline V gives CDR1 MNHEY, CDR2 SVGEGT. In nucleotides, the CDR3 is TGTGCCAGCAGTTCAGAGAGGAGCTCCTACAATGAGCAGTTCTTC. It translates to CASSSERSSYNEQFF.

This rearrangement joins TRBV7-6 to TRBJ1-2, with a tentative D call TRBD1 (6 bases). The ends were cut back, 4 bases at V and 4 bases at J, with 13 bases in the middle. CDR1 and CDR2 (germline): SGHVS, FNYEAQ. The CDR3 consists of 14 residues. CDR3 coding DNA: TGTGCCAGCAGCTCCACAGGGTTAGGCTATGGCTACACCTTC. Its translation is CASSSTGLGYGYTF. Using reference TRBV7-6 and TRBJ1-2 for the parts outside the CDR3, the full variable domain is GAGVSQSPRYKVTKRGQDVALRCDPISGHVSLYWYRQALGQGPEFLTYFNYEAQQDKSGLPNDRFSAERPEGSISTLTIQRTEQRDSAMYRCASSSTGLGYGYTFGSGTRLTVV.

In DNA, the CDR3 is TGTGCCAGCAGTTCAATCTGGGGCGCGTCTGAAGCTTTCTTT. This translates into CASSSIWGASEAFF. This chain connects TRBV5-4 to TRBJ1-1; possibly TRBD1 for D (5 bases). Trimming took 5 bases from V and 6 from J, leaving 17 bases between them. The germline V gene has CDR1 SGHNT and CDR2 YYREEE (reference sequence). The CDR3 has 14 amino acids.

V and J are TRBV7-2 and TRBJ1-2; 7 nucleotides align to TRBD1. CDR1 is SGHTA, CDR2 FQGNSA, per germline. The CDR3 runs 15 residues. V lost 4 bases and J lost 6; bases outside the gene matches: 11. This chain's CDR3 is CASSSRTGVGDGYTF. The CDR3, as DNA: TGTGCCAGCAGCTCTCGAACAGGGGTAGGGGATGGCTACACCTTC.

The rearrangement uses TRBV29-1 and TRBJ2-1; 8 positions match TRBD1. Germline V gives CDR1 SQVTM, CDR2 ANQGSEA. With 6 bases clipped from V and 4 bases from J, the junction kept 8 bases outside the gene matches. The CDR3 totals 14 residues. The chain's CDR3 is CSVIDRGPYNEQFF. The CDR3 nucleotides are TGCAGCGTAATCGACAGGGGCCCTTACAATGAGCAGTTCTTC.

The chain recombines TRBV7-3 with TRBJ2-7, with a possible D match to TRBD1 (6 bases). The germline V and J ends were trimmed by 3 bases and 4 bases, with 10 bases remaining between them. The CDR3 runs 13 residues. The V gene's germline CDR1 is SGHTA and CDR2 FQGTGA. CDR3 DNA: TGTGCCAGCAGCTTCAGGGGCGATTACGAGCAGTACTTC. This sequence encodes CASSFRGDYEQYF.

The V gene is TRBV15, the J gene TRBJ2-5, with D perhaps given as TRBD1 or TRBD2 (7 bases each). V lost 0 bases, J lost 5 bases, and 13 bases lay in between. This CDR3 contains 15 residues. Germline-derived CDR1 and CDR2 are LNHNV and YYDKDF (reference sequence). Here the CDR3 DNA reads TGTGCCACCAGCAGAGAAGCAGGGGGAGGGGAGACCCAGTACTTC. As protein: CATSREAGGGETQYF.

The V and J genes are TRBV10-3 and TRBJ1-6; D gene ambiguous. V was shortened by 3 bases and J by 10 bases, with 7 bases between the two germline ends. CDR1 is ENHRY and CDR2 is SYGVKD in the germline V gene. This CDR3 has 12 residues. CDR3 sequence: CAISDMGSPLHF. The CDR3 nucleotides are TGTGCCATCAGTGATATGGGGTCACCCCTCCACTTT.

This chain joins TRBV5-1 and TRBJ2-3, with 8 bases that match TRBD2. This CDR3 comprises 15 residues. The V segment lost 4 bases and the J segment 6 bases; nucleotides outside the gene matches: 10. Germline V lookup: CDR1 SGHRS, CDR2 YFSETQ. CDR3 nucleotide sequence: TGCGCCAGCAGCCGCAGGAGCGGGGGTGGCGATACGCAGTATTTT. Protein: CASSRRSGGGDTQYF.

The chain uses TRBV12-5 and TRBJ1-5, with a tentative D call TRBD1 (5 bases). This CDR3 region has 13 residues. Per the germline V gene, CDR1 is LGHNT and CDR2 is FRNRAP. The ends were cut back, 4 bases at V and 11 bases at J, with 15 bases in the middle. This chain's CDR3 is CASGSLGGIAQHF. CDR3 DNA sequence: TGTGCTAGTGGTTCACTCGGGGGGATAGCCCAGCATTTT.

This sequence joins TRBV6-5 and TRBJ1-5; no clear D. The CDR3 has 13 residues. Germline-derived CDR1 and CDR2 are MNHEY and SVGAGI. Trimming took 7 bases from V and 5 from J, leaving 12 bases between them. The CDR3 sequence: CASTDLPDQPQHF. The CDR3 bases are TGTGCCAGCACGGATTTGCCAGATCAGCCCCAGCATTTT.

V is TRBV7-2 and J is TRBJ1-2; 8 nucleotides agree with TRBD1. The J segment lost 7 bases and the V segment lost 5 bases, leaving 12 bases of the junction unmatched. This CDR3 spans 15 amino acids. The germline CDR1 and CDR2 sequences are SGHTA and FQGNSA. This CDR3 reads CASSPGQGNSGGYTF. The DNA for the CDR3 is TGTGCCAGCAGCCCCGGACAGGGCAATAGCGGTGGCTACACCTTC.

The chain couples TRBV6-5 to TRBJ1-3; D not resolved. This CDR3 region has 15 residues. With 2 bases removed from V and 2 bases from J, the gap between germline ends came to 10 bases. Germline loops: CDR1 MNHEY, CDR2 SVGAGI. This chain's CDR3 is CASSYRRTTGNTIYF. CDR3 bases: TGTGCCAGCAGTTACCGCAGAACGACTGGAAACACCATATATTTT.

The table lists this clone with a count of one. Other DNA sequences in the sample encode the same CDR3. The CDR3 nucleotides read TGCGCCAGCAGCCAAGAAGGAGGCACCTACGAGCAGTACTTC. Its translation is CASSQEGGTYEQYF. The chain combines TRBV4-3 with TRBJ2-7, with D possibly TRBD2 on 5 matching bases. Trimming took 0 bases from V and 2 from J, leaving 8 bases between them. CDR1 and CDR2 from the germline V gene are LGHNA and YSLEER. CDR3 size: 14 residues.

The gene calls are TRBV7-9 and TRBJ2-7, with D uncertain. The CDR3 is 14 amino acids. From germline, CDR1 is SEHNR and CDR2 FQNEAQ (reference sequence). V was trimmed by 3 bases and J by 3 bases, leaving 12 bases between them. CDR3 residues: CASSLAAKVYEQYF. CDR3 coding DNA: TGTGCCAGCAGCTTGGCGGCGAAAGTCTACGAGCAGTACTTC.

The chain recombines TRBV7-2 with TRBJ2-7; 10 bases align to TRBD1. CDR1 and CDR2 from the germline V gene are SGHTA and FQGNSA. The CDR3 contains 15 residues. Unmatched junction bases numbered 4, after V lost 0 bases and J lost 5 bases. CDR3 protein: CASSLAGTGVHEQYF. CDR3 nucleotide sequence: TGTGCCAGCAGCTTAGCGGGGACAGGGGTCCACGAGCAGTACTTC.

V and J are TRBV19 and TRBJ1-1, with TRBD1 matching 8 bases. The CDR3 covers 16 residues. The V segment lost 6 bases and the J segment 1 base; nucleotides outside the gene matches: 10. Looked up from germline, CDR1 is LNHDA and CDR2 is SQIVND (reference sequence). CDR3 region: CASSLDPGTGNTEAFF. The DNA for the CDR3 is TGTGCCAGTAGCCTGGACCCCGGGACAGGGAACACTGAAGCTTTCTTT.

This rearrangement joins TRBV30 to TRBJ1-4, with a possible D match to TRBD1 (5 bases). CDR3 size: 14 residues. In germline, CDR1 is GTSNPN, CDR2 SVGIG (reference sequence). V was cut by 2 bases and J by 7 bases, with 14 bases left in between. CDR3 amino acids: CAWSQPGRVEKLFF. In nucleotides, the CDR3 is TGTGCCTGGAGTCAACCGGGACGGGTTGAAAAACTGTTTTTT.

V and J are TRBV4-3 and TRBJ1-2; TRBD1 is a possible D gene (5 bases). There are 14 residues in the CDR3. Looked up from germline, CDR1 is LGHNA and CDR2 is YSLEER. Trimming stripped 1 base from V and 2 bases from J, with 8 bases between. The CDR3 here is CASSQVSGNYGYTF. The CDR3, as DNA: TGCGCCAGCAGCCAAGTATCAGGGAACTATGGCTACACCTTC.